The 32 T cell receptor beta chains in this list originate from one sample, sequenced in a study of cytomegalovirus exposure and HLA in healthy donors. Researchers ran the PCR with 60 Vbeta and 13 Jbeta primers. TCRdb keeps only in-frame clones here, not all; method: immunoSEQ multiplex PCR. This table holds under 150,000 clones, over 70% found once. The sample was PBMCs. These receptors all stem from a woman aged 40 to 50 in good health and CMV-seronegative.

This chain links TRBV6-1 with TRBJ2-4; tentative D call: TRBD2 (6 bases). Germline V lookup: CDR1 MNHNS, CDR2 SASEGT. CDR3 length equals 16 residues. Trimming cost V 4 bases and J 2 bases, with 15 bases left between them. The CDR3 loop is CASSVGGLGTKNIQYF. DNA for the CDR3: TGTGCCAGCAGTGTGGGGGGACTCGGAACCAAAAACATTCAGTACTTC.

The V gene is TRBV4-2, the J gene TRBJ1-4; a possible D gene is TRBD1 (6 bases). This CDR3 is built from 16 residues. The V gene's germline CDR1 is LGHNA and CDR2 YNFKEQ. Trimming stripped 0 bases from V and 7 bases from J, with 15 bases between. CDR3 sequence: CASSQDPRGGGEKLFF. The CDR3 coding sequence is TGTGCCAGCAGCCAAGACCCTCGGGGGGGCGGTGAAAAACTGTTTTTT.

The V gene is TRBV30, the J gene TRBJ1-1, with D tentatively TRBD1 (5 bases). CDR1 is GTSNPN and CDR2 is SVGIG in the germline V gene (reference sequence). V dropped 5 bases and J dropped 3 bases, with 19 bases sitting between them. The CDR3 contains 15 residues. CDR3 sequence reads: CAWARGVGPDTEAFF. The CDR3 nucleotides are TGTGCCTGGGCACGGGGGGTGGGCCCGGACACTGAAGCTTTCTTT. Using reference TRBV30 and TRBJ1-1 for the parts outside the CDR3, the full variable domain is SQTIHQWPATLVQPVGSPLSLECTVEGTSNPNLYWYRQAAGRGLQLLFYSVGIGQISSEVPQNLSASRPQDRQFILSSKKLLLSDSGFYLCAWARGVGPDTEAFFGQGTRLTVV.

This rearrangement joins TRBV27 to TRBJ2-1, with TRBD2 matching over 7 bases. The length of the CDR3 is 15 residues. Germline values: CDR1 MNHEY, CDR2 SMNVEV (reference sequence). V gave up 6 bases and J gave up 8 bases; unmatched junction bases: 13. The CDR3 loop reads CASRELASGNHEQFF. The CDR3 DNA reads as TGTGCCAGCAGGGAACTAGCGTCCGGCAACCATGAGCAGTTCTTC.

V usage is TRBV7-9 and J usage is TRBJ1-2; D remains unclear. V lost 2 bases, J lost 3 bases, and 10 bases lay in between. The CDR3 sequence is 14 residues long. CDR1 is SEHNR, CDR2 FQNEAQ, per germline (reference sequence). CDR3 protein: CASSLFGGDYGYTF. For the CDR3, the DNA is TGTGCCAGCAGCTTATTTGGAGGTGACTATGGCTACACCTTC.

CDR3 region: CASGFREETQYF. The CDR3 region has the DNA TGCGCCAGCGGATTCAGGGAAGAGACCCAGTACTTC. The chain combines TRBV5-1 with TRBJ2-5; D is possibly TRBD1 (5 bases). CDR1 is SGHRS, CDR2 YFSETQ, per germline. Trimming took off 7 bases at V and 3 bases at J, with 10 bases between the two ends. The CDR3 length is 12 residues.

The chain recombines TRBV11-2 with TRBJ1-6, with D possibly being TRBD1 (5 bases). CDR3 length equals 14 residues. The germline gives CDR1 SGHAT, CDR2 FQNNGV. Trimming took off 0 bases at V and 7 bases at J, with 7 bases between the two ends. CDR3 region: CASSLESGNSPLHF. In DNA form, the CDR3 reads TGTGCCAGCAGCTTAGAGTCAGGGAATTCACCCCTCCACTTT.

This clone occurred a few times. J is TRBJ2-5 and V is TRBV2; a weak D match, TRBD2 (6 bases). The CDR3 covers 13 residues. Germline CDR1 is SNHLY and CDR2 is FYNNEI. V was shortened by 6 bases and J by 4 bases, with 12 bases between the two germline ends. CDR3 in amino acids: CASRGTGRETQYF. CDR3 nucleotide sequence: TGTGCCAGCAGAGGGACTGGCCGAGAGACCCAGTACTTC.

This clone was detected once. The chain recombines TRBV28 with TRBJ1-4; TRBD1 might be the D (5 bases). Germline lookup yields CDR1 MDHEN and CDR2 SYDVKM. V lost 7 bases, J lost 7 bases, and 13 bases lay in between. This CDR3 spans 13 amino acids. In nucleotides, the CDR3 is TGTGCCAGCACCCAGGGTCGCTTTGAAAAACTGTTTTTT. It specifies CASTQGRFEKLFF.

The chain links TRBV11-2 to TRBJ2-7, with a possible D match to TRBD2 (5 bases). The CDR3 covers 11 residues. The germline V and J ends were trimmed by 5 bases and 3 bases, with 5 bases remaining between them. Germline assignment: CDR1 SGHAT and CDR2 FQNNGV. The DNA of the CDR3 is TGTGCCAGCAGCGACTACTACGAGCAGTACTTC. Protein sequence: CASSDYYEQYF.

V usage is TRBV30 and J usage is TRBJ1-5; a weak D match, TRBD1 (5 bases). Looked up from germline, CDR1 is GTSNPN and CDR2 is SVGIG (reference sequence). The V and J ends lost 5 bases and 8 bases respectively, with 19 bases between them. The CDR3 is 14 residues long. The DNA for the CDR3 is TGTGCCTGGTCCCCCAACGGGGGAAGGGAGCCCCAGCATTTT. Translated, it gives CAWSPNGGREPQHF. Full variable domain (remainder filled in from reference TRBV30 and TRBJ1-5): SQTIHQWPATLVQPVGSPLSLECTVEGTSNPNLYWYRQAAGRGLQLLFYSVGIGQISSEVPQNLSASRPQDRQFILSSKKLLLSDSGFYLCAWSPNGGREPQHFGDGTRLSIL.

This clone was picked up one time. This chain's CDR3 is CASSQQFPGNTEAFF. CDR3 DNA: TGCGCCAGCAGCCAACAGTTTCCTGGGAACACTGAAGCTTTCTTT. The chain has TRBV5-1 and TRBJ1-1, with D uncertain. V dropped 4 bases and J dropped 1 base, with 14 bases sitting between them. The CDR3 consists of 15 residues. In germline, CDR1 is SGHRS, CDR2 YFSETQ.

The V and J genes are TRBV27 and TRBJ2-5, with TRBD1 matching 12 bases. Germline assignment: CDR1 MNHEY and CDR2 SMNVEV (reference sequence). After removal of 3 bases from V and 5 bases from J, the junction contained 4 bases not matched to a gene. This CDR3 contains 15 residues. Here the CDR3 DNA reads TGTGCCAGCAGTTTTGGGGACAGGGGGCGGGAGACCCAGTACTTC. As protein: CASSFGDRGRETQYF.

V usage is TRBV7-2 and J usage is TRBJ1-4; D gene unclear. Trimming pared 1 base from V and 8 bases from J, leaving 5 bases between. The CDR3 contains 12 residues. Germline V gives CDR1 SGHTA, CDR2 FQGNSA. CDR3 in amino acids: CASSLGREKLFF. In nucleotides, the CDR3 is TGTGCCAGCAGCTTAGGCCGGGAAAAACTGTTTTTT.

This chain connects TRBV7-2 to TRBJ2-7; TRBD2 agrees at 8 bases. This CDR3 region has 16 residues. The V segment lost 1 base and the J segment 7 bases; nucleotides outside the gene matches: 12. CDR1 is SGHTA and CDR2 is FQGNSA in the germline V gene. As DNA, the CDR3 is TGTGCCAGCAGCTTAGAAATCGACGGGAGGGCAGGGGAGCAGTACTTC. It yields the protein CASSLEIDGRAGEQYF.

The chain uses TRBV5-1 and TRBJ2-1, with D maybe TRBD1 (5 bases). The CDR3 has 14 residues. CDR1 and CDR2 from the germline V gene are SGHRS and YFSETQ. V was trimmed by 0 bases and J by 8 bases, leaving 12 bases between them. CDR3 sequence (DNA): TGCGCCAGCAGCTTGGTACCAGGGCAGGATGAGCAGTTCTTC. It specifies CASSLVPGQDEQFF. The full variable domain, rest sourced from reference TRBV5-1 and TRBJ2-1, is KAGVTQTPRYLIKTRGQQVTLSCSPISGHRSVSWYQQTPGQGLQFLFEYFSETQRNKGNFPGRFSGRQFSNSRSEMNVSTLELGDSALYLCASSLVPGQDEQFFGPGTRLTVL.

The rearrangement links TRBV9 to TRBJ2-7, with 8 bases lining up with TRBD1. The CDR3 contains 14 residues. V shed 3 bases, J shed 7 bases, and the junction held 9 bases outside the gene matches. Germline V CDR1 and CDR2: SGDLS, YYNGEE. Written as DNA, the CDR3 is TGTGCCAGCAGCGCAAGCGGAGACAGGGGTGAGCAGTACTTC. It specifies CASSASGDRGEQYF. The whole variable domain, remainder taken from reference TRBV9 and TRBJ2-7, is DSGVTQTPKHLITATGQRVTLRCSPRSGDLSVYWYQQSLDQGLQFLIQYYNGEERAKGNILERFSAQQFPDLHSELNLSSLELGDSALYFCASSASGDRGEQYFGPGTRLTVT.

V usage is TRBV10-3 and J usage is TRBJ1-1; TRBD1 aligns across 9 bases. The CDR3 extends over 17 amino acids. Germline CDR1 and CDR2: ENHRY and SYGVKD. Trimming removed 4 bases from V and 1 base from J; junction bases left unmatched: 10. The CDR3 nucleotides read TGTGCCATCAGTGGACAGGGGGGGACAGACTCGAACACTGAAGCTTTCTTT. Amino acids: CAISGQGGTDSNTEAFF.

The CDR3 spells CASTLDPGELFF. The DNA for the CDR3 is TGTGCCAGCACCCTAGATCCCGGGGAGCTGTTTTTT. The chain is built from TRBV6-1 and TRBJ2-2; D is unresolved. Trimming removed 7 bases from V and 6 bases from J, with 9 bases in between. The CDR3 covers 12 residues. CDR1 is MNHNS, CDR2 SASEGT, per germline.

The CDR3 is CASSYSGEGANYGYTF. CDR3 in DNA: TGTGCCAGCAGTTACTCGGGTGAGGGGGCTAACTATGGCTACACCTTC. V is TRBV6-6 and J is TRBJ1-2, with D perhaps TRBD1 (6 bases). CDR1 and CDR2 from the germline V gene are MNHNY and SVGAGI (reference sequence). V was clipped by 0 bases and J by 0 bases, with 11 bases between them. CDR3 length equals 16 residues.

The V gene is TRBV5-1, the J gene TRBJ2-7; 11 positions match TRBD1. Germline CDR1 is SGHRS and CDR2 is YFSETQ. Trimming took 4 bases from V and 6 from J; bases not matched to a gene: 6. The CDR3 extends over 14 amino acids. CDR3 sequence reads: CASSNRDRGAEQYF. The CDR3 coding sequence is TGCGCCAGCAGCAATCGGGACAGGGGGGCCGAGCAGTACTTC. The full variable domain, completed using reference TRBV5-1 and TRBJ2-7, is KAGVTQTPRYLIKTRGQQVTLSCSPISGHRSVSWYQQTPGQGLQFLFEYFSETQRNKGNFPGRFSGRQFSNSRSEMNVSTLELGDSALYLCASSNRDRGAEQYFGPGTRLTVT.

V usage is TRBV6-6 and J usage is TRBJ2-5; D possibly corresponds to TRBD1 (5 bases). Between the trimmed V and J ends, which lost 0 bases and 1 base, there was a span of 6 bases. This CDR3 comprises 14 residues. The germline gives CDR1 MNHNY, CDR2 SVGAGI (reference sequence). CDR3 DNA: TGTGCCAGCAGTTACTCGACAGCCCAAGAGACCCAGTACTTC. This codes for CASSYSTAQETQYF.

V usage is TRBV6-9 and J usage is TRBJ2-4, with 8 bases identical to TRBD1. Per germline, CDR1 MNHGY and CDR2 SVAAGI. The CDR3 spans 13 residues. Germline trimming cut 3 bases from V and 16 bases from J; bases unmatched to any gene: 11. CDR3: CASSYEGQAVLYF. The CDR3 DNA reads TGTGCCAGCAGTTACGAGGGACAGGCGGTCCTCTACTTC.

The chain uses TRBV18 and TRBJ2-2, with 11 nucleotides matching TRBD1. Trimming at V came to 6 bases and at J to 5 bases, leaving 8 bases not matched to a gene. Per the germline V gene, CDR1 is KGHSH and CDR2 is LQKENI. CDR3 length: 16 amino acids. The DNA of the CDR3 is TGTGCCAGCTCTCCGGCCGGGACAGGGGGAACCGGGGAGCTGTTTTTT. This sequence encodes CASSPAGTGGTGELFF.

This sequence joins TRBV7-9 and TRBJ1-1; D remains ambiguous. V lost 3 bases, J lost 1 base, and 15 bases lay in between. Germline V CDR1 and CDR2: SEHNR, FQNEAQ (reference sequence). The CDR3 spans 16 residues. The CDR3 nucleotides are TGTGCCAGCAGCTTCGCGGGTGGGGTCGGGAACACTGAAGCTTTCTTT. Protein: CASSFAGGVGNTEAFF. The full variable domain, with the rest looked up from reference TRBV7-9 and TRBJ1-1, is DTGVSQNPRHKITKRGQNVTFRCDPISEHNRLYWYRQTLGQGPEFLTYFQNEAQLEKSRLLSDRFSAERPKGSFSTLEIQRTEQGDSAMYLCASSFAGGVGNTEAFFGQGTRLTVV.

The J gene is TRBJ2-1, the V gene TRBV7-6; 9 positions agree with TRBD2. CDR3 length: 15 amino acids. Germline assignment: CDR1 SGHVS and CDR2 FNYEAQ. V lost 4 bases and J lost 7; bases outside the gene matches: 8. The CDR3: CASSSGIAGVNEQFF. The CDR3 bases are TGTGCCAGCAGCTCCGGTATAGCGGGAGTAAATGAGCAGTTCTTC.

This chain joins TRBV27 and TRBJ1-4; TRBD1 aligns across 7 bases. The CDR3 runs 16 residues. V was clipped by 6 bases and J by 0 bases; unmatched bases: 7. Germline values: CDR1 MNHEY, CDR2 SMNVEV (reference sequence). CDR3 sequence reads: CASRATGSATNEKLFF. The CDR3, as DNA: TGTGCCAGCAGGGCGACAGGGAGTGCAACTAATGAAAAACTGTTTTTT.

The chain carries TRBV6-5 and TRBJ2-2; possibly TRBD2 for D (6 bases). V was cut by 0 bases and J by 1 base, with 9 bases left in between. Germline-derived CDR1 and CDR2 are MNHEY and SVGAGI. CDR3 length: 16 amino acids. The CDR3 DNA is TGTGCCAGCAGTTACTCTGGCGGGGTGAACACCGGGGAGCTGTTTTTT. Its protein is CASSYSGGVNTGELFF.

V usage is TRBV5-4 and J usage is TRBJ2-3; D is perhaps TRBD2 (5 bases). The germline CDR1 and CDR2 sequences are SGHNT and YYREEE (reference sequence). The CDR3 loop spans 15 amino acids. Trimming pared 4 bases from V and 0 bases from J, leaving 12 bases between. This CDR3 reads CASSKEGASTDTQYF. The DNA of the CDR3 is TGTGCCAGCAGCAAAGAGGGTGCTAGCACAGATACGCAGTATTTT.

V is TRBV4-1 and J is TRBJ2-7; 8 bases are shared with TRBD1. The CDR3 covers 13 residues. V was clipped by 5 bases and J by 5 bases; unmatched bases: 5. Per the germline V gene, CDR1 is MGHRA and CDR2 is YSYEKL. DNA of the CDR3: TGCGCCAGCAGCGTAGGACAGGGAGACGAGCAGTACTTC. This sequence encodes CASSVGQGDEQYF.

CDR3 residues: CSVGERGGPGELFF. DNA of the CDR3: TGCAGCGTTGGGGAGCGGGGGGGCCCCGGGGAGCTGTTTTTT. The J gene is TRBJ2-2, the V gene TRBV29-1; 10 nucleotides line up with TRBD2. The CDR3 is made up of 14 amino acids. The germline gives CDR1 SQVTM, CDR2 ANQGSEA. After removal of 4 bases from V and 6 bases from J, the junction contained 5 bases not matched to a gene.

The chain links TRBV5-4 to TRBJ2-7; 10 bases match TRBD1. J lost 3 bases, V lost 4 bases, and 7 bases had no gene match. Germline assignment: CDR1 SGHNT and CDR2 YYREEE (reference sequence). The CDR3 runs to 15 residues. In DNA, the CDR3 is TGTGCCAGCAGCCGGGCAGGGACAGGGGACTACGAGCAGTACTTC. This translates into CASSRAGTGDYEQYF.